These T cell receptor beta chains were read from a single sample in a study of blood T cells in healthy people across ages. From the 5' RACE reads, TCRdb called clonotypes with MiXCR, one entry per CDR3 protein. The table records 550,000 to 750,000 distinct CDR3 sequences, roughly 21% of them present only once. Sequenced sample: blood. The receptors here all came from a man between 65 and 80 years old in good health. Each CDR3 is given with its conserved first and last residue. A D gene is named only where the DNA matches it firmly. The listing skips clone size in some rows; elsewhere it reads once, few, many or a size class.

V gene	clone size	D gene	J gene	CDR3 DNA	CDR3 protein
TRBV3-1	-	TRBD2	TRBJ2-5	TGTGCCAGCAGCCAGGTGGGACTAGCGCAAGAGACCCAGTACTTC	CASSQVGLAQETQYF
TRBV9	-	-	TRBJ1-2	TGTGCCAGCAGCGTCCCGGGACCGGGTTCTGGCTACACCTTC	CASSVPGPGSGYTF
TRBV7-9	-	-	TRBJ2-1	TGTGCCAGCAGCGGGGGTCCCGGATCGACCTACAATGAGCAGTTCTTC	CASSGGPGSTYNEQFF
TRBV28	-	-	TRBJ2-2	TGTGCCAGCAGTTTAGGCCTTATGAACACCGGGGAGCTGTTTTTT	CASSLGLMNTGELFF
TRBV4-1	once	-	TRBJ2-5	TGCGCCAGCAGCCCCCGACTAGGAGAACAAGAGACCCAGTACTTC	CASSPRLGEQETQYF
TRBV5-1	once	TRBD2	TRBJ2-3	TGCGCCAGCAGCTTGGATGCTAGCGGTAGCACAGATACGCAGTATTTT	CASSLDASGSTDTQYF
TRBV4-3	-	TRBD2	TRBJ2-1	TGCGCCAGCAGCCGAGGACTAGCGGTCTCGGATGAGCAGTTCTTC	CASSRGLAVSDEQFF
TRBV2	few	-	TRBJ2-1	TGTGCCAGCAGTGAACGGCGTGCGGGAAGGGGTGAGCAGTTCTTC	CASSERRAGRGEQFF
TRBV6-2/TRBV6-3	few	-	TRBJ2-5	TGTGCCAGCAAAGGAGCGCTGGAGCTAGAGACCCAGTACTTC	CASKGALELETQYF
TRBV5-1	once	TRBD1	TRBJ2-7	TGCGCCAGCAGCGGGACAGGGGTCAGCGAGCAGTACTTC	CASSGTGVSEQYF
TRBV25-1	-	-	TRBJ1-2	TGTGCCAGCAGTGATCCAGGGTATGGCTACACCTTC	CASSDPGYGYTF
TRBV7-2	-	TRBD2	TRBJ2-5	TGTGCCAGCAGCTTAGTAGGGACTAGCGGGAGTATTGAGACCCAGTACTTC	CASSLVGTSGSIETQYF
TRBV7-9	-	-	TRBJ2-7	TGTGCCAGCAGCTTACATGGGGTCACCTACGAGCAGTACTTC	CASSLHGVTYEQYF
TRBV20-1	few	-	TRBJ1-1	TGCAGTGCTAGATATGGGGCCCCCACTGAAGCTTTCTTT	CSARYGAPTEAFF
TRBV20-1	few	-	TRBJ2-5	TGCAGTGCTAGTCTGCCGAGGTCGATGGAGACCCAGTACTTC	CSASLPRSMETQYF
TRBV7-6	few	TRBD2	TRBJ2-7	TGTGCCAGCAGCCGCCAGACTAGCGGGAGTTACGAGCAGTACTTC	CASSRQTSGSYEQYF
TRBV15	-	-	TRBJ2-1	TGTGCCACCAGCAGAGATCTCCCTGAGCAGTTCTTC	CATSRDLPEQFF
TRBV6-6	many	TRBD2	TRBJ2-1	TGTGCCAGCAGTTACTCTGGCGGGAGGGACAATGAGCAGTTCTTC	CASSYSGGRDNEQFF
TRBV29-1	many	TRBD2	TRBJ2-1	TGCAGCGGGGGAGCGGGAGTACGTTACAATGAGCAGTTCTTC	CSGGAGVRYNEQFF
TRBV20-1	-	-	TRBJ2-5	TGCAGTGCTAGACGTGGGACGGCGAGTGACCAAGAGACCCAGTACTTC	CSARRGTASDQETQYF
TRBV11-2	-	TRBD1	TRBJ2-7	TGTGCCAGCAGCTTAAGCAGGGGGCGCGTAGACGAGCAGTACTTC	CASSLSRGRVDEQYF
TRBV5-8	-	-	TRBJ2-5	TGTGCCAGCAGCTTGGGACTCGGCTTCACCACTATGGGGGAGACCCAGTACTTC	CASSLGLGFTTMGETQYF
TRBV12-3/TRBV12-4	-	-	TRBJ2-7	TGTGCCAGCAGTTTTTTGCCGGAGGAGCAGTACTTC	CASSFLPEEQYF
TRBV25-1	many	-	TRBJ1-2	TGTGCCAGCAGTGAAGAGGAAGGCGCCTATGGCTACACCTTC	CASSEEEGAYGYTF
TRBV11-2	-	TRBD2	TRBJ2-7	TGTGCCAGCAGCTTCCAGACTAGCGGGGACGAGCAGTACTTC	CASSFQTSGDEQYF
TRBV7-2	many	-	TRBJ2-4	TGTGCCAGCAGCCTCCCGACGATGGGGACCAAAAACATTCAGTACTTC	CASSLPTMGTKNIQYF
TRBV13	-	-	TRBJ2-4	TGTGCCAGCAGCTTCCAAACACGCGTTCAGTACTTC	CASSFQTRVQYF
TRBV6-5	many	-	TRBJ2-2	TGTGCCAGCAGTTACGGGGGTACCGGGGAGCTGTTTTTT	CASSYGGTGELFF
TRBV15	few	-	TRBJ1-1	TGTGCCACCAGCAACGGGGTGAACACTGAAGCTTTCTTT	CATSNGVNTEAFF
TRBV5-1	-	-	TRBJ1-4	TGCGCCAGCAGCTTGAGCCAGATTGGTGAAAAACTGTTTTTT	CASSLSQIGEKLFF
TRBV12-3/TRBV12-4	few	-	TRBJ1-2	TGTGCCAGCACCTCGGGACATTTGAACTATGGCTACACCTTC	CASTSGHLNYGYTF
TRBV9	-	TRBD2	TRBJ2-1	TGTGCCAGCAGCGGCGGGACTAGCGGGGGAGAATACAATGAGCAGTTCTTC	CASSGGTSGGEYNEQFF
TRBV9	few	-	TRBJ1-1	TGTGCCAGCAGCGTCGGGACGGCGTGGACTGAAGCTTTCTTT	CASSVGTAWTEAFF
TRBV20-1	few	TRBD1	TRBJ2-4	TGCAGTGCCCCAAGACAGGGTACCAAAAACATTCAGTACTTC	CSAPRQGTKNIQYF
TRBV2	few	-	TRBJ2-7	TGTGCCAGCAGTGTTCGTAGCGCCGATCTGAGGGAGCAGTACTTC	CASSVRSADLREQYF
TRBV7-9	once	-	TRBJ2-7	TGTGCCAGCAGCCTAGAGGGCGGGACGGAATCCTACGAGCAGTACTTC	CASSLEGGTESYEQYF
TRBV29-1	-	-	TRBJ1-1	TGCAGCGTTGTTCGGGGTCGGAACACTGAAGCTTTCTTT	CSVVRGRNTEAFF
TRBV6-6	few	-	TRBJ1-2	TGTGCCAGCAACGAAGTGGGGGGTTATGGCTACACCTTC	CASNEVGGYGYTF
TRBV5-1	-	TRBD1	TRBJ2-7	TGCGCCAGCAGCCTACGGACAGGGCCTACCTACGAGCAGTACTTC	CASSLRTGPTYEQYF
TRBV3-1	few	TRBD2	TRBJ2-7	TGTGCCAGCAGCCAAGTCTCTGGCGGGAGGTACGAGCAGTACTTC	CASSQVSGGRYEQYF
TRBV7-2	-	-	TRBJ2-5	TGTGCCAGCAGTCCCGGTTGGGCCGAGACCCAGTACTTC	CASSPGWAETQYF
TRBV20-1	few	TRBD1	TRBJ1-6	TGCAGTGTCAAGGACAGGACCGATTCACCCCTCCACTTT	CSVKDRTDSPLHF
TRBV18	few	-	TRBJ1-1	TGTGCCAGCTCACCGACGGCAGGGAACACTGAAGCTTTCTTT	CASSPTAGNTEAFF
TRBV20-1	few	TRBD1	TRBJ2-7	TGCAGTGCTCTGGACAGGGGGTACTACGAGCAGTACTTC	CSALDRGYYEQYF